This TCR beta chain was found in a study of identical twins. Study conclusions and caveats: Cord blood's abundant beta clonotypes had fewer insertions, unlike memory repertoires. The study found that models underestimated out-of-frame TCR alpha sharing in monozygotic twins.

Each CDR3 protein is one row after TCRdb ran MiXCR on the 5' RACE reads. Among some 1,600,000 distinct CDR3 sequences listed, 32% were seen once. This clonotype was seen more than once but under ten times. Its antigen is still unknown. The CDR3 extends over 12 amino acids. V lost 3 bases to trimming and J lost 7 bases, with 6 bases between them. The receptor comes from a newborn girl in good health. The rearrangement links TRBV12-3 or TRBV12-4 to TRBJ2-2, with D uncertain. Sequenced material: cord blood. Here the CDR3 DNA reads TGTGCCAGCAGTTTTGTGGACGGGGAGCTGTTTTTT. This codes for CASSFVDGELFF.